The next 30 T cell receptor beta chains were all read from a single sample in a study of shared clonotypes between healthy human individuals. Profiled with immunoSEQ multiplex PCR; TCRdb holds only in-frame clones, not every one. The table lists about 2.2 million clones, 93% of them singletons, with under 2% in the top ten. Naive CD8 cells, CD45RO-negative and positively selected for CCR7, excluded terminally differentiated effector memory CD45RA+ cells. Sequenced sample: naive CD8+ T cells from PBMCs. The receptor source for this set is a man between 18 and 29 years old in good health. Some clones in this sample may be carry-over from other donors' samples.

This clone was detected once. Other DNA sequences of this sample code for an identical CDR3. The chain carries TRBV19 and TRBJ2-1; 11 bases line up with TRBD2. CDR3 length: 15 amino acids. The V gene's germline CDR1 is LNHDA and CDR2 SQIVND (reference sequence). V shed 5 bases and J 2 bases; nucleotides not matched to a gene: 2. The CDR3 DNA is TGTGCCAGTAGTCCACTAGCGGGAGCCTACAATGAGCAGTTCTTC. It encodes CASSPLAGAYNEQFF.

This clone was observed once. The CDR3 sequence: CASSPRASGRLAYEQYF. The CDR3 coding sequence is TGTGCCAGCAGCCCTAGGGCTAGCGGACGATTGGCCTACGAGCAGTACTTC. The V gene is TRBV11-2, the J gene TRBJ2-7; 7 nucleotides line up with TRBD2. Trimming removed 5 bases from V and 2 bases from J; junction bases left unmatched: 15. From germline, CDR1 is SGHAT and CDR2 FQNNGV. The CDR3 has 17 amino acids. The full variable domain, with the rest looked up from reference TRBV11-2 and TRBJ2-7, is EAGVAQSPRYKIIEKRQSVAFWCNPISGHATLYWYQQILGQGPKLLIQFQNNGVVDDSQLPKDRFSAERLKGVDSTLKIQPAKLEDSAVYLCASSPRASGRLAYEQYFGPGTRLTVT.

Comment on this clone: Additional DNA sequences in this sample encode the identical CDR3. The chain joins TRBV4-1 to TRBJ2-1; 8 bases match TRBD2. J was trimmed by 7 bases and V by 1 base; bases with no gene match: 3. This CDR3 is built from 14 residues. CDR1 and CDR2 from the germline V gene are MGHRA and YSYEKL. CDR3 in DNA: TGCGCCAGCAGCCAAGGGCCGGGAGGGAATGAGCAGTTCTTC. Amino acid sequence: CASSQGPGGNEQFF.

The chain couples TRBV27 to TRBJ1-2; maybe TRBD1 (6 bases). V gave up 6 bases and J gave up 8 bases, with 22 bases separating them. The CDR3 covers 15 residues. CDR1 MNHEY and CDR2 SMNVEV come from the germline V gene (reference sequence). The CDR3 region is CASSGRDTAFKGYTF. CDR3 bases: TGTGCCAGCAGCGGCCGGGACACGGCATTCAAGGGCTACACCTTC.

Concerning this clone: Other DNA sequences in the same sample also yield this CDR3. The chain recombines TRBV27 with TRBJ2-7; 10 positions agree with TRBD1. The CDR3 is 14 amino acids. Germline V gene lookup returns CDR1 MNHEY and CDR2 SMNVEV (reference sequence). V gave up 4 bases and J gave up 2 bases; unmatched junction bases: 2. The CDR3 here is CASSWTGGPYEQYF. CDR3 DNA sequence: TGTGCCAGCAGTTGGACAGGGGGACCCTACGAGCAGTACTTC.

The chain employs TRBV27 and TRBJ2-7, with D perhaps matching TRBD1 (6 bases). Germline V gene lookup returns CDR1 MNHEY and CDR2 SMNVEV (reference sequence). The CDR3 consists of 12 residues. Trimming removed 6 bases from V and 6 bases from J, with 12 bases in between. The CDR3 nucleotides are TGTGCCAGCAGCGTCCAGGGGCTCGAGCAGTACTTC. This codes for CASSVQGLEQYF.

The V gene is TRBV27, the J gene TRBJ1-1; TRBD1 aligns across 11 bases. V shed 2 bases and J 3 bases; nucleotides not matched to a gene: 5. CDR1 is MNHEY, CDR2 SMNVEV, per germline (reference sequence). The CDR3 length is 16 residues. The CDR3 protein is CASSLGQGAWDTEAFF. The DNA of the CDR3 is TGTGCCAGCAGTTTAGGACAGGGGGCGTGGGACACTGAAGCTTTCTTT.

The gene calls are TRBV19 and TRBJ2-4; 14 nucleotides match TRBD2. V gave up 1 base and J gave up 8 bases; unmatched junction bases: 7. The CDR3 is 17 residues long. CDR1 and CDR2 from the germline V gene are LNHDA and SQIVND (reference sequence). The CDR3 sequence is CASSIGLAGGPGDIQYF. The DNA for the CDR3 is TGTGCCAGTAGTATAGGACTAGCGGGAGGGCCAGGAGACATTCAGTACTTC.

The V and J genes are TRBV4-2 and TRBJ2-3; D is ambiguous. This CDR3 spans 13 amino acids. The germline V gene has CDR1 LGHNA and CDR2 YNFKEQ. V was shortened by 3 bases and J by 4 bases, with 8 bases between the two germline ends. CDR3 region: CASSQMGPDTQYF. The CDR3 region has the DNA TGTGCCAGCAGCCAGATGGGTCCAGATACGCAGTATTTT.

The chain combines TRBV30 with TRBJ1-2, with 11 positions matching TRBD1. Germline-derived CDR1 and CDR2 are GTSNPN and SVGIG (reference sequence). Trimming removed 5 bases from V and 1 base from J; junction bases left unmatched: 3. This CDR3 contains 14 residues. CDR3 nucleotides: TGTGCCTGGGGAGGGACAGGGGGTAACTATGGCTACACCTTC. Protein: CAWGGTGGNYGYTF.

The chain couples TRBV2 to TRBJ1-3; TRBD1 matches 9 bases. V shed 8 bases and J 4 bases; nucleotides not matched to a gene: 18. The CDR3 spans 18 residues. CDR1 and CDR2 (germline): SNHLY, FYNNEI. In DNA form, the CDR3 reads TGTGCCAGCGGGGGATCGGGACAGGGAGGCTGGGAAGGAAACACCATATATTTT. Its translation is CASGGSGQGGWEGNTIYF.

This clone was seen more than once but under ten times. The rearrangement joins TRBV28 to TRBJ2-2, with D possibly TRBD1 on 6 matching bases. The CDR3 has 16 amino acids. Germline-derived CDR1 and CDR2 are MDHEN and SYDVKM. Trimming took off 3 bases at V and 5 bases at J, with 16 bases between the two ends. CDR3 nucleotide sequence: TGTGCCAGCAGTTTTACCCCTCACAGGGCTACCGGGGAGCTGTTTTTT. Its protein is CASSFTPHRATGELFF.

For this clone: Other DNA sequences in this specimen translate into the identical CDR3. This rearrangement joins TRBV19 to TRBJ1-1; perhaps TRBD1 as D (5 bases). CDR3 size: 13 residues. The V end was cut by 1 base, the J end by 4 bases, with 7 bases between. CDR1 and CDR2 from the germline V gene are LNHDA and SQIVND (reference sequence). This CDR3 is CASSIGGGTEAFF. The DNA of the CDR3 is TGTGCCAGTAGTATAGGGGGCGGCACTGAAGCTTTCTTT.

This clone came up once. The rearrangement joins TRBV29-1 to TRBJ2-3; 7 nucleotides match TRBD2. V lost 5 bases, J lost 1 base, and 9 bases stayed unmatched. Looked up from germline, CDR1 is SQVTM and CDR2 is ANQGSEA. The CDR3 loop spans 15 amino acids. The CDR3 loop reads CSVLGGLEGTDTQYF. As DNA, the CDR3 is TGCAGCGTTCTCGGAGGACTAGAAGGCACAGATACGCAGTATTTT.

The rearrangement links TRBV21-1 to TRBJ2-3; no check of the table's D call, TRBD1, against the DNA was made. TRBV21-1 is flagged as a pseudogene. The CDR3 consists of 16 residues. The CDR3 coding sequence is TGTGCCAGCAGCAAAGAGGGGGAGTGCATCACAGATACGCAGTATTTT. Amino acid sequence: CASSKEGECITDTQYF.

The gene calls are TRBV27 and TRBJ2-2, with D uncertain. V dropped 3 bases and J dropped 12 bases, with 23 bases sitting between them. CDR3 length: 16 residues. Germline-derived CDR1 and CDR2 are MNHEY and SMNVEV (reference sequence). The CDR3 DNA reads TGTGCCAGCAGTTTGTCGAGCTATTCCCCATTACAGCAGCTGTTTTTT. It yields the protein CASSLSSYSPLQQLFF.

The rearrangement links TRBV27 to TRBJ2-6; D unclear. The CDR3 contains 15 residues. V was pared by 5 bases and J by 0 bases, with 8 bases between. Per the germline V gene, CDR1 is MNHEY and CDR2 is SMNVEV (reference sequence). CDR3 bases: TGTGCCAGCAGTGCCTACAGCTCTGGGGCCAACGTCCTGACTTTC. Translation: CASSAYSSGANVLTF.

The rearrangement links TRBV27 to TRBJ1-1, with D unclear. Germline V gene data show CDR1 as MNHEY and CDR2 as SMNVEV (reference sequence). V lost 8 bases and J lost 5, with 12 bases in between. The CDR3 has 12 residues. The CDR3: CASGPGRTEAFF. CDR3 DNA: TGTGCCAGCGGCCCTGGGCGAACTGAAGCTTTCTTT.

The V gene is TRBV6-5, the J gene TRBJ2-1; 9 nucleotides line up with TRBD2. The CDR3 loop spans 15 amino acids. CDR1 and CDR2 (germline): MNHEY, SVGAGI. V lost 2 bases, J lost 4 bases, and 3 bases stayed unmatched. CDR3 region: CASSYESGRYNEQFF. CDR3 coding DNA: TGTGCCAGCAGTTACGAGAGCGGGAGGTACAATGAGCAGTTCTTC.

The chain links TRBV6-6 to TRBJ2-5; D gene unclear. Germline values: CDR1 MNHNY, CDR2 SVGAGI (reference sequence). The CDR3 consists of 11 residues. Trimming pared 5 bases from V and 3 bases from J, leaving 4 bases between. Written as DNA, the CDR3 is TGTGCCAGCAGTACCGAAGAGACCCAGTACTTC. It translates to CASSTEETQYF.

The chain uses TRBV7-9 and TRBJ2-1; D is ambiguous. The CDR3 sequence is 14 residues long. The germline V gene has CDR1 SEHNR and CDR2 FQNEAQ (reference sequence). Between the trimmed V and J ends, which lost 5 bases and 7 bases, there was a span of 15 bases. The CDR3 reads CASSPLPGRNEQFF. The CDR3 region has the DNA TGTGCCAGCAGCCCCCTCCCGGGTAGGAATGAGCAGTTCTTC.

The J gene is TRBJ2-5, the V gene TRBV6-5; D is unresolved. CDR3 length equals 16 residues. Germline loops: CDR1 MNHEY, CDR2 SVGAGI. Trimming removed 2 bases at V and 2 bases at J, with 15 bases between. CDR3 sequence reads: CASSYKTTLTQETQYF. The CDR3, as DNA: TGTGCCAGCAGTTACAAAACGACACTTACACAAGAGACCCAGTACTTC.

The chain uses TRBV11-2 and TRBJ2-1; D gene ambiguous. The V gene's germline CDR1 is SGHAT and CDR2 FQNNGV. CDR3 length equals 13 residues. V was shortened by 3 bases and J by 3 bases, with 6 bases between the two germline ends. The CDR3 loop is CASSFGFYNEQFF. The CDR3 DNA reads as TGTGCCAGCAGCTTCGGGTTCTACAATGAGCAGTTCTTC.

The gene calls are TRBV5-6 and TRBJ1-2, with a tentative D call TRBD1 (5 bases). Looked up from germline, CDR1 is SGHDT and CDR2 is YYEEEE. This CDR3 has 18 residues. V lost 0 bases, J lost 2 bases, and 20 bases lay in between. Here the CDR3 DNA reads TGTGCCAGCAGCTTGGGAGGGGAAATGACCTATTCAAACTATGGCTACACCTTC. Its translation is CASSLGGEMTYSNYGYTF.

A note on this clone: This clone may be a read error of a much larger clone one base away. Other DNA sequences within the sample encode an identical CDR3. J is TRBJ2-7 and V is TRBV27; D might be TRBD1 (5 bases). Germline V gives CDR1 MNHEY, CDR2 SMNVEV (reference sequence). Trimming stripped 3 bases from V and 2 bases from J, with 8 bases between. This CDR3 is 13 amino acids long. The CDR3 region is CASSFGHTYEQYF. The DNA of the CDR3 is TGTGCCAGCAGTTTCGGACACACCTACGAGCAGTACTTC.

V usage is TRBV7-9 and J usage is TRBJ2-7, with 10 positions matching TRBD1. The CDR3 spans 16 residues. Per germline, CDR1 SEHNR and CDR2 FQNEAQ (reference sequence). The ends lost 3 bases at V and 4 bases at J; junction bases unmatched: 9. The CDR3 is CASSFEKRQGAYEQYF. The CDR3 region has the DNA TGTGCCAGCAGCTTTGAAAAGAGACAGGGGGCTTACGAGCAGTACTTC.

The chain couples TRBV7-8 to TRBJ1-4; the D gene is possibly TRBD1 (6 bases). This CDR3 has 15 residues. Germline CDR1 is SGHVS and CDR2 is FQNEAQ. Trimming took off 3 bases at V and 7 bases at J, with 15 bases between the two ends. CDR3 protein: CASSFLRGRSEKLFF. CDR3 nucleotides: TGTGCCAGCAGCTTCCTCAGGGGACGGAGTGAAAAACTGTTTTTT.

V usage is TRBV4-1 and J usage is TRBJ2-3; 8 bases align to TRBD2. The CDR3 is 17 residues long. CDR1 and CDR2 (germline): MGHRA, YSYEKL. V lost 4 bases, J lost 4 bases, and 13 bases stayed unmatched. The CDR3 DNA reads as TGCGCCAGCAGCCCCAGCGGGAGTGGGTTAGTCGCAGATACGCAGTATTTT. Translated, it gives CASSPSGSGLVADTQYF.

J is TRBJ1-2 and V is TRBV29-1, with a possible D match to TRBD1 (6 bases). V gave up 7 bases and J gave up 3 bases, with 18 bases separating them. This CDR3 spans 14 amino acids. Germline CDR1 reads SQVTM; CDR2 reads ANQGSEA. This CDR3 is CSANNREGDYGYTF. The CDR3 DNA is TGCAGCGCCAATAACAGGGAAGGGGACTATGGCTACACCTTC.

This chain joins TRBV9 and TRBJ2-1, with D perhaps matching TRBD1 (6 bases). Germline V gene data show CDR1 as SGDLS and CDR2 as YYNGEE. Trimming shortened V by 0 bases and J by 0 bases, and 10 bases separated the two germline ends. This CDR3 has 16 residues. CDR3 nucleotides: TGTGCCAGCAGCGTAGTGGACAGCAGCTCCTACAATGAGCAGTTCTTC. Its translation: CASSVVDSSSYNEQFF.